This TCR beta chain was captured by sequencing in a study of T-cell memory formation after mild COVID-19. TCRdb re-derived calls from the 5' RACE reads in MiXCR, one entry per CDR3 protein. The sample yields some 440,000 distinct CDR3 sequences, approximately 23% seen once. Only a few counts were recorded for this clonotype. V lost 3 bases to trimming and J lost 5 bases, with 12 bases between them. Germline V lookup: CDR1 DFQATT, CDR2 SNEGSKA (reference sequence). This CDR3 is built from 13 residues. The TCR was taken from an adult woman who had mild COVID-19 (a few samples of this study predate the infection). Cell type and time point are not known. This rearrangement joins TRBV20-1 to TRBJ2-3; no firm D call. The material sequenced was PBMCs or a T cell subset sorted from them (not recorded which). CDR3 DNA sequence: TGCAGTGCTAGTAAGTCGGTCGGAGATACGCAGTATTTT. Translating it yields CSASKSVGDTQYF.